This T cell receptor beta chain was retrieved from a study of CD8+ T cells in alopecia areata. CDR1 and CDR2 from the germline V gene are GTSNPN and SVGIG (reference sequence). Unmatched junction bases numbered 3, after V lost 2 bases and J lost 2 bases. The CDR3 is 13 amino acids. Extracted from the samples, RNA was reverse transcribed into cDNA to serve as the sequencing template. Method: immunoSEQ multiplex PCR; TCRdb's copy keeps in-frame clones and lacks some. Of hundreds of thousands of clones listed, approximately 61% are singletons. This specimen was CD4+ T cells sorted from blood, taken at week 0. The genes are TRBV30 and TRBJ2-7; 7 bases are shared with TRBD2. This TCR derives from a human donor with alopecia areata. CDR3 nucleotides: TGTGCCTGGAGTATAAGCGGGGCCTACGAGCAGTACTTC. Translated: CAWSISGAYEQYF.